This TCR beta chain was retrieved from a study of T cell changes during pregnancy in multiple sclerosis. Profiling relied on immunoSEQ multiplex PCR, and the TCRdb table lists in-frame clones only, not all of them. The sample lists tens of thousands of clones, 85% to 95% occurring once. The sample here was CD4+ T cells from peripheral blood mononuclear cells, taken in the third trimester of pregnancy. The receptor comes from a female donor with multiple sclerosis, enrolled in a pregnancy study.

The chain's CDR3 is CASSATGSGYTF. The CDR3 DNA sequence: TGTGCCAGCAGCGCCACAGGGAGTGGCTACACCTTC. The chain uses TRBV6-1 and TRBJ1-2; maybe TRBD1 (6 bases). Germline CDR1 MNHNS, CDR2 SASEGT. V was trimmed by 6 bases and J by 7 bases, leaving 12 bases between them. This CDR3 spans 12 amino acids.